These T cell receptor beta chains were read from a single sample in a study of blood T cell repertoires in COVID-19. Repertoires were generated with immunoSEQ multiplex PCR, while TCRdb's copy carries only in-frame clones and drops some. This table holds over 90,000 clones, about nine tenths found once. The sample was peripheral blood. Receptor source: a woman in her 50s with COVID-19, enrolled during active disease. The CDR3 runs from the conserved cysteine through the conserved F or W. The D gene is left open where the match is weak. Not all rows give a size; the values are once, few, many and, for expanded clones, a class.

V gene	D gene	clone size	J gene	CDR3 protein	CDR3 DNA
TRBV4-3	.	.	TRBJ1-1	CASSQDRWTEAFF	TGCGCCAGCAGCCAAGACCGGTGGACTGAAGCTTTCTTT
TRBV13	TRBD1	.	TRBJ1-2	CASSSGTDRANYGYTF	TGTGCCAGCAGCTCCGGGACGGACAGGGCAAACTATGGCTACACCTTC
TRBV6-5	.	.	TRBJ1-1	CASSPIWGDTEAFF	TGTGCCAGCAGTCCGATCTGGGGAGACACTGAAGCTTTCTTT
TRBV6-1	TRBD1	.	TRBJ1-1	CASSDGTGGGEAFF	TGTGCCAGCAGTGATGGGACAGGGGGCGGTGAAGCTTTCTTT
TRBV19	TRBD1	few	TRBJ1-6	CASSIRDRTVSGDSPLHF	TGTGCCAGTAGTATCCGGGACAGGACCGTATCCGGGGATTCACCCCTCCACTTT
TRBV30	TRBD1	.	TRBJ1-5	CAWSPPGQGAQPQHF	TGTGCCTGGAGCCCACCGGGACAGGGGGCTCAGCCCCAGCATTTT
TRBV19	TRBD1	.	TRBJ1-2	CASSMSGQSHGYTF	TGTGCCAGTAGTATGTCGGGACAGTCACATGGCTACACCTTC
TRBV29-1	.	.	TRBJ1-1	CSVPHRGEGTEAFF	TGCAGCGTTCCACATCGGGGGGAGGGTACTGAAGCTTTCTTT
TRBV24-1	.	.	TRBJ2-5	CATSDPKRETQYF	TGTGCCACCAGTGATCCTAAGAGGGAGACCCAGTACTTC
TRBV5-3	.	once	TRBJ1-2	CARSLKGGGNEGGYTF	TGTGCCAGAAGCCTAAAGGGCGGGGGGAATGAGGGTGGCTACACCTTC
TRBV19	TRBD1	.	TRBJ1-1	CASSMEGASTEAFF	TGTGCCAGTAGTATGGAGGGGGCGAGCACTGAAGCTTTCTTT
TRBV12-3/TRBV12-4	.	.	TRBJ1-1	CASKAEGYTEAFF	TGTGCCAGCAAAGCTGAGGGTTATACTGAAGCTTTCTTT
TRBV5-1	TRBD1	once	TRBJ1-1	CASSLAVGGQGGEAFF	TGCGCCAGCAGCTTGGCTGTGGGTGGACAGGGTGGGGAAGCTTTCTTT
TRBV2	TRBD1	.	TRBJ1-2	CASRASDRGKGYGYTF	TGTGCCAGCAGGGCCTCGGACAGGGGGAAAGGCTATGGCTACACCTTC
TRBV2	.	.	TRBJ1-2	CASGGSVDGYGYTF	TGTGCCAGCGGGGGCTCGGTTGACGGCTATGGCTACACCTTC
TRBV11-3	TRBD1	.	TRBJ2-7	CASSFGTAYEQYF	TGTGCCAGCAGCTTTGGGACAGCCTACGAGCAGTACTTC
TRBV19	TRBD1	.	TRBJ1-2	CASSWTGHYGYTF	TGTGCCAGTAGCTGGACAGGTCACTATGGCTACACCTTC
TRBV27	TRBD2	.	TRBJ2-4	CASGPAGEGIQYF	TGTGCCAGCGGGCCAGCGGGGGAAGGCATTCAGTACTTC
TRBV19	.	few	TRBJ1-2	CASSILDIPLGGYTF	TGTGCCAGTAGTATATTGGACATCCCTTTGGGGGGCTACACCTTC
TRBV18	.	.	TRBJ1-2	CASSPPSAPESYTF	TGTGCCAGCTCACCACCTTCAGCGCCGGAAAGCTACACCTTC
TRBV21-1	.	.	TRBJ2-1	CASSKIERGGYNEQFF	TGTGCCAGCAGCAAAATTGAGCGGGGGGGCTACAATGAGCAGTTCTTC
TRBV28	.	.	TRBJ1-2	CASSLDRFYGYTF	TGTGCCAGCAGTTTAGACAGGTTCTATGGCTACACCTTC
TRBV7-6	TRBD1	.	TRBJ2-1	CASSGQGKGLLSYNEQFF	TGTGCCAGCAGTGGACAGGGGAAGGGTCTCCTCTCCTACAATGAGCAGTTCTTC
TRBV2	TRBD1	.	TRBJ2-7	CASRGRGRSVHEQYF	TGTGCCAGCAGGGGCAGGGGGCGGTCCGTCCACGAGCAGTACTTC
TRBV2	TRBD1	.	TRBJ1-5	CASRGTGGVLNQPQHF	TGTGCCAGCAGGGGGACAGGGGGCGTCCTTAATCAGCCCCAGCATTTT
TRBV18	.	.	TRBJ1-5	CASSWKEVGQPQHF	TGTGCCAGCTCATGGAAGGAGGTGGGCCAGCCCCAGCATTTT
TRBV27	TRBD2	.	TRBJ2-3	CASSLRGTSGGGTDTQYF	TGTGCCAGCAGTTTACGTGGGACTAGCGGGGGTGGGACAGATACGCAGTATTTT
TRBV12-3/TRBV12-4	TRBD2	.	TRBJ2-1	CASSPSVGLVQFF	TGTGCCAGCAGTCCTTCCGTCGGACTAGTTCAGTTCTTC
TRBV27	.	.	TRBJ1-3	CASSLSIDGPGNTIYF	TGTGCCAGCAGTTTATCCATCGATGGGCCTGGAAACACCATATATTTT
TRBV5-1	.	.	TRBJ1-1	CASSIPGQNTEAFF	TGCGCCAGCAGCATACCGGGACAGAACACTGAAGCTTTCTTT
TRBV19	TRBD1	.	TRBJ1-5	CASSPRTGIGQPQHF	TGTGCCAGTAGTCCGCGGACAGGGATTGGTCAGCCCCAGCATTTT
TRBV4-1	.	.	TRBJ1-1	CASSQEGAGNAEAFF	TGCGCCAGCAGCCAAGAAGGTGCGGGGAACGCTGAAGCTTTCTTT
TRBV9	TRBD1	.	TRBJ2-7	CASSVEGQGREQYF	TGTGCCAGCAGCGTAGAGGGACAGGGGAGGGAGCAGTACTTC
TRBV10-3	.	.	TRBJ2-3	CAISESRGRGPSILGDTQYF	TGTGCCATCAGTGAGTCGAGGGGGAGGGGCCCCTCTATCTTAGGAGATACGCAGTATTTT
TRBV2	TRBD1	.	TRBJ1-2	CASSETGYPGYTF	TGTGCCAGCAGCGAGACAGGGTACCCTGGCTACACCTTC
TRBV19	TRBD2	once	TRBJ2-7	CASGGENFYEQYF	TGTGCCAGCGGGGGGGAAAATTTCTACGAGCAGTACTTC
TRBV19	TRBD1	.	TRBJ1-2	CASRDRVNYGYTF	TGTGCCAGTCGGGACAGGGTAAACTATGGCTACACCTTC
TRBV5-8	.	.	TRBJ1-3	CASSREEATKGGNTIYF	TGTGCCAGCAGCCGCGAAGAGGCGACAAAGGGGGGAAACACCATATATTTT
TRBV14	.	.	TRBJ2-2	CASSQAQGELFF	TGTGCCAGCAGCCAAGCACAGGGAGAGCTGTTTTTT
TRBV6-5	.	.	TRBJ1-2	CASSLTENYGYTF	TGTGCCAGCAGCTTGACAGAAAACTATGGCTACACCTTC